This T cell receptor (beta chain) is drawn from a study of beta chain features in type 1 diabetes. Overall study: Researchers looked at roughly 100,000,000 sorted cells across all samples. Study-level results: Across all four CD4+ subsets, people with type 1 diabetes showed modestly shorter TCRB CDR3s. It was among patients, rather than healthy donors, that naive, central memory and Treg TCRB repertoires appeared more similar.

This clone was seen a few times. Its target is not known. Other DNA sequences from this sample encode an identical CDR3 as well. CD45RO/CCR7/CD25/CD127/CD95/CD27 sorting isolated CD4+ naive, central memory, regulatory and stem cell-like memory cells. TCRB transcripts that were expressed got sequenced, as all of the isolated RNA had been reverse transcribed. Sequencing used immunoSEQ multiplex PCR; TCRdb keeps in-frame clones, though not all of them. In the table there are 430,000 or so clones, 11% of which are singletons. Sequencing was done on a sample of naive CD4+ T cells from blood. The TCR was taken from a woman aged 18 to 35 in good health.

The DNA of the CDR3 is TGTGCCAGCAGTGAATTAGGGGTAGCCAAAAACATTCAGTACTTC. It specifies CASSELGVAKNIQYF. The rearrangement links TRBV25-1 to TRBJ2-4; maybe TRBD1 (5 bases). This CDR3 has 15 residues. Germline V gene data show CDR1 as MGHDK and CDR2 as SYGVNS. V was shortened by 1 base and J by 0 bases, with 7 bases between the two germline ends.